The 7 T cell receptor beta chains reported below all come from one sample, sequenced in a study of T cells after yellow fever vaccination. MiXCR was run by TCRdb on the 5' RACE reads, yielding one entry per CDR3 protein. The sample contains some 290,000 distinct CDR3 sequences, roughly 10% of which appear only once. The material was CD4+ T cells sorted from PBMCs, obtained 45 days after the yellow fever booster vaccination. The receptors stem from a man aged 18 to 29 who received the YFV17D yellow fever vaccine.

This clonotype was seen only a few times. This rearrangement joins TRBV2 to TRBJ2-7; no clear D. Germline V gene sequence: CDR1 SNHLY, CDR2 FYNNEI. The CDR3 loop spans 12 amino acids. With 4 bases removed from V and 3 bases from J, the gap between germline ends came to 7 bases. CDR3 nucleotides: TGTGCCAGCAGTGCACAGCGCTACGAGCAGTACGTC. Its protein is CASSAQRYEQYV.

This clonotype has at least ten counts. Written as DNA, the CDR3 is TGCAGTGCTCCTCTGGAGGACAGCACAGATACGCAGTATTTT. This encodes CSAPLEDSTDTQYF. The chain couples TRBV20-1 to TRBJ2-3; D is perhaps TRBD2 (5 bases). V lost 5 bases and J lost 0, with 12 bases in between. This CDR3 is built from 14 residues. In germline, CDR1 is DFQATT, CDR2 SNEGSKA (reference sequence).

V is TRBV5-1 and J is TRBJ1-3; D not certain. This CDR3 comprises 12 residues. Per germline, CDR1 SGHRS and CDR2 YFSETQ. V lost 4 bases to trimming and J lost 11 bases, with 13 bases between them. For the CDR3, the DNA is TGCGCCAGCAGCCCGGAACATGGCTCCATATATTTT. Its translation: CASSPEHGSIYF.

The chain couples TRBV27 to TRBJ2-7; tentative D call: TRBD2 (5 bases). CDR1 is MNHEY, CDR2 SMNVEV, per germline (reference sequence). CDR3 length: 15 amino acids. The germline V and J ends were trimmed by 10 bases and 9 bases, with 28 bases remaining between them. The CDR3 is CATNPWEMGAPGQYV. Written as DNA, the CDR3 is TGTGCCACCAACCCCTGGGAGATGGGAGCCCCGGGGCAGTACGTC.

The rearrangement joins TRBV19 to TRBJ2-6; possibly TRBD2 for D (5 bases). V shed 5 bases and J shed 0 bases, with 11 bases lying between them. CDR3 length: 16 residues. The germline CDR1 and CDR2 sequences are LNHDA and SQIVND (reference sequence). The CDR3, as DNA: TGTGCCAGTAGTTCCTCGGGGAGCTCTGGGGCCAACGTCCTGACTTTC. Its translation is CASSSSGSSGANVLTF. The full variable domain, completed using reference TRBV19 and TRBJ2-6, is DGGITQSPKYLFRKEGQNVTLSCEQNLNHDAMYWYRQDPGQGLRLIYYSQIVNDFQKGDIAEGYSVSREKKESFPLTVTSAQKNPTAFYLCASSSSGSSGANVLTFGAGSRLTVL.

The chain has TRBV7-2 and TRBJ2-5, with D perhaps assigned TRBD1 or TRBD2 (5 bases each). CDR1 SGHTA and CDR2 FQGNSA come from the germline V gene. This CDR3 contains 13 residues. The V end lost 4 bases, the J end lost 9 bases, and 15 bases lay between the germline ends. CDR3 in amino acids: CASSSLPLGAQYF. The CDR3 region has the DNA TGTGCCAGCAGCTCCTTACCGCTGGGGGCCCAGTACTTC.

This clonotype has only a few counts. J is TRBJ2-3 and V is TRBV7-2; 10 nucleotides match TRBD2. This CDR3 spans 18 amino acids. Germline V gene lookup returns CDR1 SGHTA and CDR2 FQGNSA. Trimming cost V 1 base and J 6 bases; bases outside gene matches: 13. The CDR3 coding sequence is TGTGCCAGCAGCTTAGGGACTAGCGGAGTTGCACAGATGGATACGCAGTATTTT. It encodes CASSLGTSGVAQMDTQYF.